Each of the 21 T cell receptor beta chains below was sequenced from the same sample in a study of blood T cell repertoires in COVID-19. TCRdb's copy holds only in-frame clones and misses some; the assay was immunoSEQ multiplex PCR. Here the sample spans a few hundred thousand clones, 75% to 90% being singletons. The sequencing input was PBMCs or T cells enriched from blood (not recorded which). All receptors derive from a man aged 35-49 years who had recovered from COVID-19.

The CDR3 is CASAPSGSIETQYF. CDR3 bases: TGTGCCAGCGCCCCTAGCGGGAGTATAGAGACCCAGTACTTC. The genes are TRBV3-1 (or the pseudogene TRBV3-2) and TRBJ2-5; 10 bases are a match to TRBD2. Germline V lookup: CDR1 LGHDT, CDR2 YNNKEL (reference sequence). This CDR3 has 14 amino acids. Trimming at V came to 8 bases and at J to 4 bases, leaving 7 bases not matched to a gene.

The CDR3 spells CASSNPGHRYEQYF. CDR3 DNA sequence: TGTGCCAGCTCAAATCCGGGACACCGATACGAGCAGTACTTC. The chain is built from TRBV18 and TRBJ2-7; tentatively, D is TRBD1 (6 bases). V was clipped by 5 bases and J by 4 bases, with 15 bases between them. The germline CDR1 and CDR2 sequences are KGHSH and LQKENI. The CDR3 sequence is 14 residues long.

The gene calls are TRBV7-9 and TRBJ2-3; TRBD2 might be the D (6 bases). The CDR3 sequence is 15 residues long. V was pared by 7 bases and J by 5 bases, with 19 bases between. Germline V gene data show CDR1 as SEHNR and CDR2 as FQNEAQ (reference sequence). Here the CDR3 reads CASIVGLGGIDTQYF. CDR3 coding DNA: TGTGCCAGCATAGTAGGCCTTGGGGGGATAGATACGCAGTATTTT.

The V call is TRBV5-1, the J call TRBJ2-7; TRBD1 is a possible D gene (6 bases). Looked up from germline, CDR1 is SGHRS and CDR2 is YFSETQ. Trimming cost V 6 bases and J 3 bases, with 22 bases left between them. The CDR3 extends over 16 amino acids. In DNA, the CDR3 is TGCGCCAGCATGAAAGGCGCCTCCGGGACAAACTACGAGCAGTACTTC. This codes for CASMKGASGTNYEQYF.

The gene calls are TRBV28 and TRBJ1-5; 8 bases agree with TRBD1. The ends lost 8 bases at V and 0 bases at J; junction bases unmatched: 9. The CDR3 is 16 residues long. In germline, CDR1 is MDHEN, CDR2 SYDVKM. The CDR3 bases are TGTGCCAGCCACCGCAGGGGGCGAGGTAGCAATCAGCCCCAGCATTTT. This encodes CASHRRGRGSNQPQHF.

This clone was picked up one time. CDR3 sequence reads: CASRGSSGWEQYF. CDR3 DNA: TGTGCCAGCAGGGGGTCTAGCGGGTGGGAGCAGTACTTC. V and J are TRBV28 and TRBJ2-7; 8 bases agree with TRBD2. CDR1 is MDHEN, CDR2 SYDVKM, per germline. The CDR3 covers 13 residues. Losses at the gene ends were 6 bases for V and 7 bases for J; bases not matched to a gene: 8.

The rearrangement uses TRBV2 and TRBJ2-2, with 7 nucleotides matching TRBD1. The CDR3 has 13 residues. The V gene's germline CDR1 is SNHLY and CDR2 FYNNEI. V shed 8 bases and J 6 bases; nucleotides not matched to a gene: 6. DNA of the CDR3: TGTGCCAGCTCAGACAGGGCGGCCGGGGAGCTGTTTTTT. It encodes CASSDRAAGELFF.

This sequence joins TRBV12-3 or TRBV12-4 and TRBJ2-7, with D maybe TRBD1 (6 bases). Trimming took 7 bases from V and 5 from J, leaving 15 bases between them. This CDR3 has 13 residues. CDR3 DNA: TGTGCCAGCATGGGGCAGGGGCTAGACGAGCAGTACTTC. Translation gives CASMGQGLDEQYF.

CDR3: CASSLLALAPSYEQYF. CDR3 coding DNA: TGTGCCAGCAGTTTATTAGCACTAGCACCCTCCTACGAGCAGTACTTC. The V gene is TRBV28, the J gene TRBJ2-7, with D maybe TRBD2 (6 bases). The CDR3 sequence is 16 residues long. Germline V gives CDR1 MDHEN, CDR2 SYDVKM. Trimming shortened V by 1 base and J by 0 bases, and 13 bases separated the two germline ends.

For this clone: At one end the junction does not follow the germline gene, possibly because of a read error. The gene calls are TRBV20-1 and TRBJ2-7, with TRBD2 identical over 8 bases. This CDR3 comprises 11 residues. From germline, CDR1 is DFQATT and CDR2 SNEGSKA (reference sequence). The CDR3 nucleotides are TGCAGTGCGATGATCGGACTAGCAGTGGACTTC. Residues: CSAMIGLAVDF.

V usage is TRBV7-2 and J usage is TRBJ2-7, with D possibly being TRBD1 (6 bases). The germline gives CDR1 SGHTA, CDR2 FQGNSA. V was pared by 5 bases and J by 3 bases, with 17 bases between. The length of the CDR3 is 15 residues. The CDR3 loop reads CASSPSGTHHYEQYF. The CDR3 coding sequence is TGTGCCAGCAGCCCCTCCGGGACACACCACTACGAGCAGTACTTC.

The V and J genes are TRBV18 and TRBJ1-1; 7 bases match TRBD1. Germline V gene data show CDR1 as KGHSH and CDR2 as LQKENI. V was clipped by 6 bases and J by 1 base; unmatched bases: 5. The CDR3 has 14 residues. The CDR3 DNA reads TGTGCCAGCTCCCAGACAGGGTCGAACACTGAAGCTTTCTTT. Translation gives CASSQTGSNTEAFF. Full variable domain (rest looked up from reference TRBV18 and TRBJ1-1): NAGVMQNPRHLVRRRGQEARLRCSPMKGHSHVYWYRQLPEEGLKFMVYLQKENIIDESGMPKERFSAEFPKEGPSILRIQQVVRGDSAAYFCASSQTGSNTEAFFGQGTRLTVV.

V is TRBV2 and J is TRBJ1-1, with D perhaps TRBD1 (6 bases). Germline lookup yields CDR1 SNHLY and CDR2 FYNNEI. The CDR3 covers 13 residues. Trimming took 6 bases from V and 4 from J, leaving 12 bases between them. The CDR3 sequence is CASRWTVTTEAFF. The DNA for the CDR3 is TGTGCCAGCAGGTGGACAGTAACCACTGAAGCTTTCTTT.

The chain joins TRBV5-1 to TRBJ2-2; TRBD2 agrees at 12 bases. The V gene's germline CDR1 is SGHRS and CDR2 YFSETQ. Unmatched junction bases numbered 14, after V lost 3 bases and J lost 2 bases. CDR3 length: 20 residues. The DNA for the CDR3 is TGCGCCAGCAGCTGGAATACGCCGGGACTAGCGGGCATAAACACCGGGGAGCTGTTTTTT. This sequence encodes CASSWNTPGLAGINTGELFF.

Concerning this clone itself: At one of its ends the junction is not consistent with the germline gene, which may arise from a read error. V usage is TRBV7-7 and J usage is TRBJ2-1; 10 bases are a match to TRBD2. Germline assignment: CDR1 SSHAT and CDR2 FNYEAQ (reference sequence). The length of the CDR3 is 15 residues. The CDR3 protein is CASSRLAGDPNEQFF. The CDR3 coding sequence is TGTGCTAGCAGCCGGCTAGCGGGAGATCCGAATGAGCAGTTCTTC.

V and J are TRBV28 and TRBJ2-3; 8 bases are a match to TRBD2. Germline CDR1 is MDHEN and CDR2 is SYDVKM. J lost 4 bases, V lost 7 bases, and 7 bases had no gene match. The CDR3 runs to 14 residues. CDR3 residues: CASNPSGSADTQYF. The CDR3 DNA follows: TGTGCCAGCAACCCGAGCGGGAGTGCAGATACGCAGTATTTT.

The V and J genes are TRBV25-1 and TRBJ2-7; 10 bases agree with TRBD1. Germline CDR1 reads MGHDK; CDR2 reads SYGVNS. Unmatched junction bases numbered 2, after V lost 1 base and J lost 2 bases. CDR3 length: 15 amino acids. CDR3 region: CASSEWGTGAYEQYF. The DNA for the CDR3 is TGTGCCAGCAGTGAATGGGGGACAGGGGCCTACGAGCAGTACTTC.

The chain couples TRBV11-2 to TRBJ2-1, with a tentative D call TRBD2 (6 bases). The V and J ends lost 1 base and 5 bases respectively, with 12 bases between them. The germline gives CDR1 SGHAT, CDR2 FQNNGV. This CDR3 contains 15 residues. Here the CDR3 DNA reads TGTGCCAGCAGCTTAGCAGGACTATGGGACAATGAGCAGTTCTTC. Translating it yields CASSLAGLWDNEQFF.

V and J are TRBV4-3 and TRBJ2-7; 7 bases are shared with TRBD2. The CDR3 spans 16 residues. Trimming at V came to 0 bases and at J to 3 bases, leaving 8 bases not matched to a gene. CDR1 is LGHNA, CDR2 YSLEER, per germline. The CDR3 region is CASSQDGGGVVYEQYF. The CDR3 DNA is TGCGCCAGCAGCCAAGATGGGGGAGGGGTAGTCTACGAGCAGTACTTC.

The chain is built from TRBV5-4 and TRBJ1-6; the D is unclear. Trimming pared 0 bases from V and 6 bases from J, leaving 13 bases between. Germline loops: CDR1 SGHNT, CDR2 YYREEE (reference sequence). This CDR3 region has 16 residues. The CDR3: CASSLGAVSPNSPLHF. CDR3 coding DNA: TGTGCCAGCAGCTTGGGGGCAGTTTCCCCTAATTCACCCCTCCACTTT.

This chain connects TRBV6-1 to TRBJ1-1; 8 nucleotides align to TRBD1. CDR1 and CDR2 from the germline V gene are MNHNS and SASEGT. The V and J ends lost 4 bases and 4 bases, in that order; junction bases with no gene match: 5. CDR3 length equals 14 residues. CDR3 residues: CASSVGQGGTEAFF. The CDR3, as DNA: TGTGCCAGCAGTGTAGGACAGGGCGGCACTGAAGCTTTCTTT.